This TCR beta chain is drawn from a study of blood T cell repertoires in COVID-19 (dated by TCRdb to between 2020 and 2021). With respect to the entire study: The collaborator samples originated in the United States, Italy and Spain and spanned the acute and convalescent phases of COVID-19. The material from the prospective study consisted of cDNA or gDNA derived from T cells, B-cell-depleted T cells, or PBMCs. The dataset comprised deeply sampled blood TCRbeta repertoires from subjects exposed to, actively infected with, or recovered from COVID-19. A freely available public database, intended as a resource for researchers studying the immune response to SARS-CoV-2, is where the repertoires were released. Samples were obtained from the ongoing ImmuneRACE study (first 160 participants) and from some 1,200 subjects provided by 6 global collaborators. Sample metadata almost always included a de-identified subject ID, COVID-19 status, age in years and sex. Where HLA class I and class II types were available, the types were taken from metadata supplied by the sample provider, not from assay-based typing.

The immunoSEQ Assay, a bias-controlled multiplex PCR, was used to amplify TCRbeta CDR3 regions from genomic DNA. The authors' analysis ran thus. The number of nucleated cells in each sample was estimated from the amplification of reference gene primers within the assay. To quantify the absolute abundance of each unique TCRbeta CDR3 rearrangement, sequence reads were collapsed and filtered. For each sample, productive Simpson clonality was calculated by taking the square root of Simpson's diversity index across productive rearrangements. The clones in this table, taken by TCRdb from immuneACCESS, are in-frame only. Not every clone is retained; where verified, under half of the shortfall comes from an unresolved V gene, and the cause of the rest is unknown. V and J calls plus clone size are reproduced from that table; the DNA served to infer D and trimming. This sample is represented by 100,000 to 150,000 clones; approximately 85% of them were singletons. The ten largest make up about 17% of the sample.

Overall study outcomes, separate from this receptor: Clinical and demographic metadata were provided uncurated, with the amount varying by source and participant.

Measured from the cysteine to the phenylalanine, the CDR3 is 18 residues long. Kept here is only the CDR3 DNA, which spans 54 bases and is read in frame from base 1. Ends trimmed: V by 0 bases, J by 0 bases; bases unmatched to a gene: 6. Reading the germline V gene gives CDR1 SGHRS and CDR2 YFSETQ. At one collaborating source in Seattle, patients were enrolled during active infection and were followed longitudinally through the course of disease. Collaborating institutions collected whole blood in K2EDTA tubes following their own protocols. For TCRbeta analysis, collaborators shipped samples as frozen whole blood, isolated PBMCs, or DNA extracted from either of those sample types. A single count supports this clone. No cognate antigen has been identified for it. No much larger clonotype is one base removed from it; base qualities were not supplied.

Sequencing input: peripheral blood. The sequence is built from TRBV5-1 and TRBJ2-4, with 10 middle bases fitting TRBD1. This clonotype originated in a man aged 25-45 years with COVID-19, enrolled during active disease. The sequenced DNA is TGCGCCAGCAGCTTGGAGGGACAGGGGACTCTAGCCAAAAACATTCAGTACTTC. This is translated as CASSLEGQGTLAKNIQYF.